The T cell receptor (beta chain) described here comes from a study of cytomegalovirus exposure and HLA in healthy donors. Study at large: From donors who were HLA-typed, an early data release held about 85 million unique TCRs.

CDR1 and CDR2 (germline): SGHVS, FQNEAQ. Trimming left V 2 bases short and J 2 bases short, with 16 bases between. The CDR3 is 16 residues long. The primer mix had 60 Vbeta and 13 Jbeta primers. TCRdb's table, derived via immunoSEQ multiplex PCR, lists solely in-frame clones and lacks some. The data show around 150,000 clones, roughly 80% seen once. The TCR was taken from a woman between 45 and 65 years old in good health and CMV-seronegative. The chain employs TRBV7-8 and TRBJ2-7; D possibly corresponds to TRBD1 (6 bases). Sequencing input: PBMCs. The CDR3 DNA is TGTGCCAGCAGCTTAAGAGTCTTGACAGGTCCCTACGAGCAGTACTTC. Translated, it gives CASSLRVLTGPYEQYF.